Listed below are T cell receptor beta chains from one sample, sequenced in a study of blood T cell repertoires in COVID-19. Repertoires were generated with immunoSEQ multiplex PCR, while TCRdb's copy carries only in-frame clones and drops some. The sample holds 200,000 to 250,000 clones, 85% to 90% seen once. The source material was peripheral blood. Receptors originate from a man aged 25-45 years with COVID-19, enrolled during active disease. Both conserved end residues are part of each CDR3. Not all rows give a size; the values are once, few, many and, for expanded clones, a class.

J | size | V | CDR3
TRBJ2-1 | - | TRBV19 | CASSIRDITNNEQFF
TRBJ1-5 | - | TRBV4-2 | CASSQGDGYVIGNQPQHF
TRBJ2-2 | - | TRBV9 | CASSAPDRNTGELFF
TRBJ1-2 | once | TRBV6-4 | CASSDGTAGGYTF
TRBJ1-3 | - | TRBV19 | CASSMLAAGHGNTIYF
TRBJ2-1 | - | TRBV7-9 | CASSLAVTGAYNEQFF
TRBJ1-2 | once | TRBV11-2 | CASSLLEAGHTGYTF
TRBJ1-2 | - | TRBV19 | CASSMGSSPFPNSRTGHIELFYTF
TRBJ1-2 | medium-sized | TRBV29-1 | CSALSRSYGYTF
TRBJ1-2 | - | TRBV4-2 | CASSQAHLTGNYGYTF
TRBJ2-5 | - | TRBV4-1 | CASSQDILAGGGETQYF
TRBJ1-4 | - | TRBV19 | CASNPSGQGAANEKLFF
TRBJ2-3 | - | TRBV4-1 | CASSPGQGPNTDTQYF
TRBJ1-4 | once | TRBV19 | CASSNKDSGSEKLFF
TRBJ2-1 | - | TRBV5-1 | CASSLAPFPVYNEQFF
TRBJ1-5 | - | TRBV7-2 | CASSMRGNQPQHF
TRBJ2-1 | - | TRBV21-1 | CASTPRDREVNEQFF
TRBJ1-5 | once | TRBV3-1/TRBV3-2 | CASSQDSPYPGQEYSNQPQHF
TRBJ2-2 | - | TRBV28 | CASSPYQDRTGKDTGELFF
TRBJ2-1 | - | TRBV7-2 | CASSSNRGLYNEQFF
TRBJ1-4 | - | TRBV5-1 | CASSKQGWDNEKLFF
TRBJ1-1 | once | TRBV4-3 | CASSQEWPAGWNTEAFF
TRBJ2-7 | - | TRBV10-3 | CAIRGTSGSLEQYF
TRBJ2-3 | - | TRBV4-3 | CASSQDQDSHTQYF
TRBJ1-2 | - | TRBV4-2 | CASSQAETGVYGYTF
TRBJ2-7 | - | TRBV19 | CASSLDGYEQYF
TRBJ2-2 | - | TRBV6-5 | CASSFRVVGELFF
TRBJ1-2 | - | TRBV30 | CAWSRGYGYTF
TRBJ1-1 | - | TRBV29-1 | CSVTGRLINTEAFF
TRBJ1-4 | - | TRBV15 | CATSTRAGTAPNEKLFF
TRBJ2-7 | - | TRBV5-1 | CASSFEGARWEQYF
TRBJ1-1 | - | TRBV4-1 | CASSQAPPGQGNTEAFF
TRBJ1-1 | - | TRBV10-3 | CAISESGRGRGMGTEAFF
TRBJ1-2 | - | TRBV18 | CASSPGQINYGYTF
TRBJ1-5 | - | TRBV6-6 | CASSYLEGNQPQHF
TRBJ2-1 | - | TRBV7-3 | CASSFQGLNYNEQFF
TRBJ1-4 | - | TRBV10-3 | CAATGATNEKLFF
TRBJ1-6 | - | TRBV5-1 | CASSNQGLYNSPLHF
TRBJ2-1 | - | TRBV4-3 | CASSHQVVSGGLNEQFF
TRBJ1-1 | - | TRBV19 | CASSIGGTVNTEAFF
TRBJ2-3 | - | TRBV9 | CASSVLAAVADTQYF
TRBJ2-3 | - | TRBV28 | CASTATSGRAFGTDTQYF
TRBJ1-5 | - | TRBV6-2/TRBV6-3 | CASSYATGVSQPQHF
TRBJ1-1 | - | TRBV6-6 | CASTQRRVDYEAFF
TRBJ1-5 | - | TRBV7-9 | CASSLGGGNQPQHF
TRBJ2-2 | few | TRBV7-9 | CASSLAGSSTGELFF
TRBJ2-1 | - | TRBV19 | CASSIVAGDRGNEQFF